These 3 T cell receptor beta chains share one sample of origin, sequenced in a study of T cell repertoires in cytomegalovirus infection. TCRdb reanalysed the reads using MiXCR and keeps one entry per CDR3 protein. Here the sample spans under 250,000 distinct CDR3 sequences, about 7% being singletons. The sample consisted of PBMCs. The receptors originated from a human donor in good health (CMV status not recorded). Some clones in this sample may be carry-over from other donors' samples.

This clonotype was detected a few times. This chain uses TRBV29-1 with TRBJ2-7; 7 bases map to TRBD2. CDR1 is SQVTM, CDR2 ANQGSEA, per germline. Trimming took 6 bases from V and 6 from J; bases not matched to a gene: 17. This CDR3 spans 15 amino acids. This CDR3 is CSVSERAGLQTEQYF. The CDR3 DNA reads TGCAGCGTCTCGGAAAGGGCGGGACTACAGACCGAGCAGTACTTC.

This clonotype has ten or more counts. The chain combines TRBV7-9 with TRBJ2-4; D gene uncertain. The CDR3 is 16 amino acids. CDR1 and CDR2 (germline): SEHNR, FQNEAQ (reference sequence). V lost 3 bases and J 7 bases, leaving 19 bases between the germline ends. This CDR3 reads CASSLAPLGRSNIQYF. The CDR3 region has the DNA TGTGCCAGCAGCTTGGCCCCTCTGGGTCGGTCGAACATTCAGTACTTC.

This clonotype was recorded at least ten times. V is TRBV7-2 and J is TRBJ1-5, with D tentatively TRBD1 (5 bases). The CDR3 runs 15 residues. Germline V gene data show CDR1 as SGHTA and CDR2 as FQGNSA. Trimming removed 3 bases at V and 2 bases at J, with 11 bases between. The CDR3 is CASSFDSGRNQPQHF. Here the CDR3 DNA reads TGTGCCAGCAGCTTTGACTCAGGGCGCAATCAGCCCCAGCATTTT.